The clone carrying this T cell receptor beta chain has just one count. Its antigen is not identified. The sample belongs to a study of shared clonotypes between healthy human individuals. Findings and caveats of the study: Only a few donors were included, so the genetic and exposure-history diversity represented was limited.

Profiling relied on immunoSEQ multiplex PCR, and the TCRdb table lists in-frame clones only, not all of them. The sample has fewer than 1.8 million clones, 98% to 99% seen once; the top ten hold over 0.3%. Germline lookup yields CDR1 SGHVS and CDR2 FNYEAQ. Deletions cut 2 bases from V and 2 bases from J, with 9 bases between. This CDR3 contains 14 residues. Recent vaccinations or acute infections were absent in the healthy HIV-negative adult donors. In the CD4+ fraction, cells were divided into CD45RA+ naive and CD45RA-negative memory subsets. The rearrangement joins TRBV7-6 to TRBJ2-5; unclear D gene. The clonotype originates from a man between 25 and 39 years old in good health. The specimen was naive CD4+ T cells sorted from blood. Documented subset: CD45RA+ positively selected. CDR3 protein: CASSLTLRQETQYF. In DNA form, the CDR3 reads TGTGCCAGCAGCTTAACGCTGCGGCAAGAGACCCAGTACTTC.